This record concerns one T cell receptor beta chain sequence. Its specific antigen is unknown. Per-base quality was not reported, and no clone a single base away is much larger than it. Preparation of the library involved RT-PCR. The sequencer listed for this sample is Illumina HiSeq 2500. TCRdb itself trimmed the public reads at Q25 with fastp, ran MiXCR and retained productive beta chains. Entries that share a CDR3 protein sequence are merged under the most common genes and DNA. Within this sample are about 1,700 distinct CDR3 sequences, with over 80% of them counted one time only. Roughly 5.6% of the sample is taken by the ten largest. The CDR3 runs 12 amino acids, cysteine and phenylalanine included. The retained sequence is limited to the CDR3, 36 bases, with the frame set at the first base. CDR1 and CDR2, looked up from the germline V gene (reference sequence), are SGHKS and YYEKEE. At the junction V is shortened by 2 bases and J by 0 bases, with 2 bases in between.

The data originate from a study of yellow fever vaccine responses in identical twins (dated by TCRdb to between 2017 and 2018). For the wider study: Focusing on identical twins, the study followed the T cell clones that responded to the vaccine, and did so with precision. Overall results and qualifications from the work: The T cell response to vaccination in identical twins was reported by the authors to appear partly convergent and partly personalized.

This TCR was recovered from a woman aged 18-30 years who received the yellow fever vaccine. Donor details come from another sample of the same person, matched by shared clones. Sequenced material: T cells from blood (PBMCs), unsorted or a sorted subset (not recorded which), taken before or after yellow fever vaccination (not recorded which). The chain joins TRBV5-5 to TRBJ2-5, with no confidently assigned D gene. The DNA is as follows: TGTGCCAGCAGCTTCCACCAAGAGACCCAGTACTTC. Its amino acids are CASSFHQETQYF.